A single T cell receptor (beta chain) is shown here with its context. Trimming took off 4 bases at V and 5 bases at J, with 8 bases between the two ends. CDR3 length: 13 residues. Looked up from germline, CDR1 is MGHRA and CDR2 is YSYEKL. This specimen belongs to a study of cytomegalovirus exposure and HLA in healthy donors. 13 Jbeta primers and 60 Vbeta primers were used for the PCR. Libraries were prepared by immunoSEQ multiplex PCR; TCRdb keeps only in-frame clonotypes and omits some of them. The table shows roughly 130,000 clones, with around 81% occurring only once. This clonotype was obtained from a man younger than 35 in good health and CMV-seronegative. Source material: PBMCs. The J gene is TRBJ1-4, the V gene TRBV4-1; no definite D call. CDR3 protein: CASSLRENEKLFF. CDR3 DNA: TGCGCCAGCAGCCTTCGGGAAAATGAAAAACTGTTTTTT.